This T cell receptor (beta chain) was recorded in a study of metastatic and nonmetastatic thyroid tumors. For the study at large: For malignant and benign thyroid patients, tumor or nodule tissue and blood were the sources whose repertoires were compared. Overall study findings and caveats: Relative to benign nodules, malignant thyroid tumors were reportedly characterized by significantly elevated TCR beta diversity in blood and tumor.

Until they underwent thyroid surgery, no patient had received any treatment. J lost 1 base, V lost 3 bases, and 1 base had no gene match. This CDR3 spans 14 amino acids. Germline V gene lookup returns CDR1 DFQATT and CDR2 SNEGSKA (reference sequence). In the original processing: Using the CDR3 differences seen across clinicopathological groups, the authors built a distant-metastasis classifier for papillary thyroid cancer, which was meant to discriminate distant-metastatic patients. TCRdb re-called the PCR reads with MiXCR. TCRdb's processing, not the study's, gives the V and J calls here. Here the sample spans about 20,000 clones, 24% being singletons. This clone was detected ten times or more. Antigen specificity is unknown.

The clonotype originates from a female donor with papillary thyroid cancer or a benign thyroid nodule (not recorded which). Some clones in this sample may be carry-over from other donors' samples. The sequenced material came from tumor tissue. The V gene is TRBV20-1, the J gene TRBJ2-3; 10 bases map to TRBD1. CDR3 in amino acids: CSARGTGGTDTQYF. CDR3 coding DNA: TGCAGTGCTAGGGGGACAGGGGGCACAGATACGCAGTATTTT.